This TCR beta chain was captured by sequencing in a study of graft-versus-host responses after intestinal transplantation. On the study more broadly: The whole recipient group had anti-thymocyte globulin induction followed by tacrolimus and steroids for roughly 3 years. Findings and limits, study-wide: Circulating GvH clones peaking coincided with falling HvG clones soon after transplant. Some GvH clones were seen earlier in gut or blood, suggesting intestinal origin.

Once graft tissue had been processed, intraepithelial and lamina propria lymphocytes were released. With regard to this clone: Its antigen is unknown.

The table came from immunoSEQ multiplex PCR; TCRdb's copy has only in-frame clones and leaves some out. The sample holds about 9,600 clones, 70% to 90% seen once. The CDR3 has 15 amino acids. CDR1 MNHNY and CDR2 SVGAGI come from the germline V gene (reference sequence). V lost 6 bases and J lost 5; bases outside the gene matches: 10. This chain uses TRBV6-6 with TRBJ2-7, with TRBD1 identical over 10 bases. This material consisted of ileum tissue, taken around 24 months after intestinal transplantation. The source is a human patient who received an intestinal transplant, so some T cells may come from the graft donor. CDR3: CASRPMTGGRDEQYF. The CDR3 coding sequence is TGTGCCAGCAGGCCTATGACAGGGGGCAGGGACGAGCAGTACTTC.